The 27 T cell receptor beta chains below were found in one sample sequenced in a study of blood T cell repertoires in COVID-19. Only in-frame clones appear in the TCRdb table, and some are missing; sequencing was by immunoSEQ multiplex PCR. The sample includes 250,000 to 300,000 clones, 70% to 90% of them seen just once. Sequenced: PBMCs or T cells enriched from blood (not recorded which). The receptors were gathered from a man aged 18 to 29 who had recovered from COVID-19.

The V gene is TRBV30, the J gene TRBJ2-7, with no clear D. Germline CDR1 is GTSNPN and CDR2 is SVGIG (reference sequence). Trimming stripped 5 bases from V and 5 bases from J, with 13 bases between. This CDR3 comprises 12 residues. The DNA for the CDR3 is TGTGCCTGGCTCGGGTCAAGGAACGAGCAGTACTTC. Amino acids: CAWLGSRNEQYF.

The chain carries TRBV13 and TRBJ2-7; tentative D call: TRBD1 (6 bases). V was cut by 5 bases and J by 0 bases, with 29 bases left in between. CDR3 length: 20 residues. Germline V gene sequence: CDR1 PRHDT, CDR2 FYEKMQ (reference sequence). CDR3 in amino acids: CASSVVGALGAKYSSYEQYF. The CDR3 DNA reads TGTGCCAGCAGCGTAGTGGGGGCCCTAGGAGCGAAGTATAGCTCCTACGAGCAGTACTTC.

The chain combines TRBV27 with TRBJ1-4, with a weak D call TRBD1 (6 bases). CDR3 length: 15 residues. V was clipped by 6 bases and J by 8 bases, with 19 bases between them. Germline-derived CDR1 and CDR2 are MNHEY and SMNVEV (reference sequence). As DNA, the CDR3 is TGTGCCAGCAGAAGAACCGGGACATTGGACGAAAAACTGTTTTTT. Protein: CASRRTGTLDEKLFF.

This chain connects TRBV5-1 to TRBJ2-1; D is perhaps TRBD1 (5 bases). The CDR3 totals 17 residues. Trimming took 3 bases from V and 0 from J, leaving 16 bases between them. The germline CDR1 and CDR2 sequences are SGHRS and YFSETQ. For the CDR3, the DNA is TGCGCCAGCAGCTCCACCCCGGAGACAGACTCCTACAATGAGCAGTTCTTC. Amino acid sequence: CASSSTPETDSYNEQFF.

The chain employs TRBV6-5 and TRBJ1-3, with unresolved D. The CDR3 length is 15 residues. V lost 5 bases and J lost 0, with 11 bases in between. CDR1 and CDR2 from the germline V gene are MNHEY and SVGAGI. The CDR3 reads CASSPGIRSGNTIYF. The CDR3 bases are TGTGCCAGCAGTCCCGGGATCCGCTCTGGAAACACCATATATTTT.

V gene TRBV7-2 combines with J gene TRBJ2-1; possibly TRBD1 for D (5 bases). The CDR3 totals 13 residues. Germline V lookup: CDR1 SGHTA, CDR2 FQGNSA. V shed 5 bases and J shed 4 bases, with 9 bases lying between them. The CDR3 region is CASSPDRYNEQFF. The DNA for the CDR3 is TGTGCCAGCAGCCCCGACAGATACAATGAGCAGTTCTTC.

V is TRBV5-1 and J is TRBJ2-7, with 7 nucleotides matching TRBD2. The CDR3 is made up of 16 amino acids. After removal of 0 bases from V and 2 bases from J, the junction contained 8 bases not matched to a gene. The germline V gene encodes CDR1 SGHRS and CDR2 YFSETQ. The CDR3, as DNA: TGCGCCAGCAGCTTGGTCTCCGGGAGGTCGCCCTACGAGCAGTACTTC. Translation: CASSLVSGRSPYEQYF.

The J gene is TRBJ2-1, the V gene TRBV28; TRBD2 matches 13 bases. Trimming at V came to 3 bases and at J to 0 bases, leaving 14 bases not matched to a gene. The germline V gene has CDR1 MDHEN and CDR2 SYDVKM. There are 21 residues in the CDR3. The CDR3 sequence is CASSFFRGLAGPQSSYNEQFF. The CDR3 DNA is TGTGCCAGCAGTTTCTTCCGGGGACTAGCGGGACCACAGAGCTCCTACAATGAGCAGTTCTTC.

The V gene is TRBV9, the J gene TRBJ2-7, with TRBD2 matching over 7 bases. This CDR3 region has 14 residues. The germline V gene encodes CDR1 SGDLS and CDR2 YYNGEE. V was clipped by 7 bases and J by 6 bases; unmatched bases: 13. The CDR3: CASGGAGVQGEQYF. The CDR3 DNA reads TGTGCCAGCGGAGGGGCGGGAGTTCAAGGCGAGCAGTACTTC.

The chain uses TRBV7-8 and TRBJ2-5; 12 bases fit TRBD2. The CDR3 is 16 amino acids. Trimming took 5 bases from V and 4 from J; bases not matched to a gene: 8. Germline values: CDR1 SGHVS, CDR2 FQNEAQ. CDR3 coding DNA: TGTGCCAGCAGCGGAGGTCTAGCGGGGGGGGGAGAGACCCAGTACTTC. The encoded protein is CASSGGLAGGGETQYF. Drawing the rest from reference TRBV7-8 and TRBJ2-5, the complete variable domain is GAGVSQSPRYKVAKRGQDVALRCDPISGHVSLFWYQQALGQGPEFLTYFQNEAQLDKSGLPSDRFFAERPEGSVSTLKIQRTQQEDSAVYLCASSGGLAGGGETQYFGPGTRLLVL.

This sequence joins TRBV12-3 or TRBV12-4 and TRBJ2-1; D remains unclear. The CDR3 totals 13 residues. Trimming cost V 7 bases and J 2 bases, with 9 bases left between them. This chain's CDR3 is CASTADTYNEQFF. CDR3 bases: TGTGCCAGCACCGCCGACACCTACAATGAGCAGTTCTTC.

This chain links TRBV27 with TRBJ1-2; possibly TRBD1 for D (6 bases). This CDR3 has 14 residues. CDR1 is MNHEY and CDR2 is SMNVEV in the germline V gene (reference sequence). V shed 5 bases and J shed 6 bases, with 16 bases lying between them. The chain's CDR3 is CASSIAGAGNGYTF. The CDR3 DNA reads as TGTGCCAGCAGTATTGCAGGGGCAGGTAATGGCTACACCTTC.

This chain links TRBV5-1 with TRBJ2-7; 7 bases match TRBD1. The CDR3 spans 16 residues. The germline CDR1 and CDR2 sequences are SGHRS and YFSETQ. V shed 2 bases, J shed 6 bases, and the junction held 14 bases outside the gene matches. The CDR3 bases are TGCGCCAGCAGCTTAAACCCTGGGACAGCTTGGCGCGAGCAGTACTTC. Translated: CASSLNPGTAWREQYF.

CDR3 in DNA: TGTGCCACCAAGACCCCAGGGCAGGGTGGAAACATTCAGTACTTC. This codes for CATKTPGQGGNIQYF. V and J are TRBV28 and TRBJ2-4, with D perhaps TRBD1 (5 bases). Germline V lookup: CDR1 MDHEN, CDR2 SYDVKM. V lost 10 bases and J 6 bases, leaving 22 bases between the germline ends. CDR3 length: 15 residues.

This chain connects TRBV18 to TRBJ1-2; D gene ambiguous. Trimming pared 6 bases from V and 5 bases from J, leaving 13 bases between. CDR1 is KGHSH and CDR2 is LQKENI in the germline V gene. The CDR3 runs to 13 residues. This CDR3 is CASSRKEQYGYTF. The CDR3 DNA sequence: TGTGCCAGCTCCCGAAAGGAGCAATATGGCTACACCTTC.

This clone was detected only once. This chain connects TRBV14 to TRBJ2-7, with 9 nucleotides matching TRBD1. The CDR3 runs to 16 residues. The germline CDR1 and CDR2 sequences are SGHDN and FVKESK. J lost 0 bases, V lost 3 bases, and 6 bases had no gene match. Here the CDR3 reads CASSHSGTGNSYEQYF. The CDR3 bases are TGTGCCAGCAGCCATTCCGGGACAGGGAACTCCTACGAGCAGTACTTC.

Details on this clone: The same CDR3 arises from other DNA sequences in this sample as well. The chain carries TRBV28 and TRBJ2-1; 14 positions match TRBD2. The CDR3 is 15 residues long. Germline CDR1 and CDR2: MDHEN and SYDVKM. Trimming took 3 bases from V and 10 from J; bases not matched to a gene: 5. CDR3 coding DNA: TGTGCCAGCAGTTTGGGACTAGCGGGAGTTTACGAGCAGTTCTTC. Protein sequence: CASSLGLAGVYEQFF.

CDR3 protein: CASSTPPGGSYNEQFF. CDR3 in DNA: TGTGCCAGCAGTACCCCGCCGGGGGGCTCCTACAATGAGCAGTTCTTC. The chain links TRBV28 to TRBJ2-1; 7 nucleotides align to TRBD2. Germline CDR1 and CDR2: MDHEN and SYDVKM. The junction had 7 bases not matched to a gene; V was cut back by 5 bases and J by 0 bases. CDR3 length: 16 residues.

The J gene is TRBJ2-5, the V gene TRBV18, with D perhaps TRBD2 (5 bases). The CDR3 length is 17 residues. Germline CDR1 KGHSH, CDR2 LQKENI. Trimming pared 0 bases from V and 5 bases from J, leaving 19 bases between. CDR3 sequence: CASSPPFSADLGETQYF. DNA of the CDR3: TGTGCCAGCTCACCACCCTTTTCAGCGGACCTAGGGGAGACCCAGTACTTC.

This rearrangement joins TRBV18 to TRBJ2-1, with 12 bases identical to TRBD2. The length of the CDR3 is 18 residues. V gave up 3 bases and J gave up 3 bases; unmatched junction bases: 9. Germline V gives CDR1 KGHSH, CDR2 LQKENI. The CDR3 spells CASSPSGTSGSRYNEQFF. DNA for the CDR3: TGTGCCAGCTCACCCTCCGGGACTAGCGGGTCGCGCTACAATGAGCAGTTCTTC. Full variable domain (remainder filled in from reference TRBV18 and TRBJ2-1): NAGVMQNPRHLVRRRGQEARLRCSPMKGHSHVYWYRQLPEEGLKFMVYLQKENIIDESGMPKERFSAEFPKEGPSILRIQQVVRGDSAAYFCASSPSGTSGSRYNEQFFGPGTRLTVL.

This sequence joins TRBV7-9 and TRBJ2-3; maybe TRBD2 (6 bases). This CDR3 spans 12 amino acids. The germline V and J ends were trimmed by 5 bases and 9 bases, with 12 bases remaining between them. The germline gives CDR1 SEHNR, CDR2 FQNEAQ (reference sequence). The DNA for the CDR3 is TGTGCCAGCAGCCGAACTAGCAGGACGCAGTATTTT. Translating gives CASSRTSRTQYF.

The gene calls are TRBV6-5 and TRBJ1-1; D uncertain. The CDR3 is 13 residues long. Germline V gene data show CDR1 as MNHEY and CDR2 as SVGAGI. With 6 bases removed from V and 1 base from J, the gap between germline ends came to 9 bases. CDR3 coding DNA: TGTGCCAGCAGCCGCACATGGAACACTGAAGCTTTCTTT. It specifies CASSRTWNTEAFF.

The V and J genes are TRBV18 and TRBJ1-5; TRBD1 aligns across 8 bases. This CDR3 is built from 16 residues. V lost 2 bases to trimming and J lost 4 bases; unmatched junction nucleotides: 7. Germline CDR1 KGHSH, CDR2 LQKENI. The CDR3 loop reads CASSPSRDRPNQPQHF. CDR3 nucleotides: TGTGCCAGCTCACCATCCCGGGACAGGCCAAATCAGCCCCAGCATTTT.

V and J are TRBV5-4 and TRBJ1-1; 8 positions match TRBD1. The CDR3 extends over 15 amino acids. V shed 1 base and J 0 bases; nucleotides not matched to a gene: 2. Germline assignment: CDR1 SGHNT and CDR2 YYREEE (reference sequence). CDR3 protein: CASSLRDRLNTEAFF. CDR3 coding DNA: TGTGCCAGCAGCTTGCGGGACAGGTTGAACACTGAAGCTTTCTTT.

This chain uses TRBV4-1 with TRBJ1-2; D remains unclear. Germline V gene sequence: CDR1 MGHRA, CDR2 YSYEKL. CDR3 length equals 16 residues. The ends were cut back, 0 bases at V and 0 bases at J, with 11 bases in the middle. The CDR3 sequence is CASSQEPRRSNYGYTF. The DNA of the CDR3 is TGCGCCAGCAGCCAAGAACCTCGGCGGTCTAACTATGGCTACACCTTC.

This chain connects TRBV10-1 to TRBJ2-1; TRBD2 might be the D (5 bases). Looked up from germline, CDR1 is WNHNN and CDR2 is SYGVQD (reference sequence). Trimming left V 3 bases short and J 9 bases short, with 12 bases between. CDR3 length: 13 residues. The CDR3 region has the DNA TGCGCCAGCAGTGAATGGCTAGCCGGTGAGCAGTTCTTC. It is translated as CASSEWLAGEQFF.

Worth noting for this clone: At the DNA level, this CDR3 is encoded by other sequences in the same sample as well. The chain's CDR3 is CASSLAGTGSYNEQFF. As DNA, the CDR3 is TGTGCCAGCAGTTTGGCAGGGACTGGCTCCTACAATGAGCAGTTCTTC. This rearrangement joins TRBV28 to TRBJ2-1, with a tentative D call TRBD2 (6 bases). The CDR3 runs to 16 residues. Between the trimmed V and J ends, which lost 3 bases and 0 bases, there was a span of 12 bases. The germline V gene encodes CDR1 MDHEN and CDR2 SYDVKM.